The rows below give T cell receptor beta chains drawn from one sample of a study of cytomegalovirus exposure and HLA in healthy donors. Assay: immunoSEQ multiplex PCR; the TCRdb copy retains only in-frame clones and omits some. The table includes some 44,000 clones, roughly 87% detected once. Sequencing was carried out using PBMCs. The source of these receptors is a woman between 40 and 55 years old in good health and CMV-seropositive. Both conserved end residues are part of each CDR3. The D gene is left open where the match is weak. Rows may omit the clone size; those that give it use once, few, many or a size class.

size | D | J | V | DNA | CDR3
once | - | TRBJ2-3 | TRBV29-1 | TGCAGCGCTAAGCGGGACACCACAGATACGCAGTATTTT | CSAKRDTTDTQYF
- | - | TRBJ2-1 | TRBV28 | TGTGCCAGCAGTTCCAGCCGGACAGACCGGTCCTACAATGAGCAGTTCTTC | CASSSSRTDRSYNEQFF
- | - | TRBJ1-1 | TRBV6-5 | TGTGCCAGCCGCGACAGGAGCCTTACTGAAGCTTTCTTT | CASRDRSLTEAFF
- | - | TRBJ1-5 | TRBV29-1 | TGCAGCGTCGCAGACAGTTATAGCAATCAGCCCCAGCATTTT | CSVADSYSNQPQHF
- | - | TRBJ2-5 | TRBV30 | TGTGCCTGGGGTAAAGCTCTGATTGGGACCCAGTACTTC | CAWGKALIGTQYF
- | - | TRBJ1-2 | TRBV18 | TGTGCCAGCGCAAACCAGGGTAATGGCTACACCTTC | CASANQGNGYTF
- | TRBD2 | TRBJ2-7 | TRBV11-2 | TGTGCCAGCAGCTTAGCAAACGTGGCGGGAGTAGGCGGGCAGTACTTC | CASSLANVAGVGGQYF
- | TRBD2 | TRBJ2-1 | TRBV25-1 | TGTGCCAGCAGTGATGCGTTGAGCGGGGTCACCTACAATGAGCAGTTCTTC | CASSDALSGVTYNEQFF
- | - | TRBJ1-1 | TRBV19 | TGTGCCAGTAGTATCTCTTCAGGGGCTGGAGCTTTCTTT | CASSISSGAGAFF
- | - | TRBJ2-7 | TRBV5-1 | TGCGCCAGCAGCTTGGGTTCGGGGAATTACGAGCAGTACTTC | CASSLGSGNYEQYF
- | TRBD1 | TRBJ2-7 | TRBV5-5 | TGTGCCAGCAGCCCCCGGACAGGGAGCTCCTACGAGCAGTACTTC | CASSPRTGSSYEQYF
- | - | TRBJ2-5 | TRBV5-4 | TGTGCCAGCAGCTTGCTTTCGGGTTCTGAGACCCAGTACTTC | CASSLLSGSETQYF
- | TRBD1 | TRBJ1-1 | TRBV5-6 | TGTGCCAGCAGCTTTCGTTTGGGACAGGGCGAGGGGGCTTTCTTT | CASSFRLGQGEGAFF
- | TRBD1 | TRBJ2-5 | TRBV7-9 | TGTGCCAGCAGCTCCCGGACAGGCGGAGAGACCCAGTACTTC | CASSSRTGGETQYF
once | TRBD1 | TRBJ2-7 | TRBV2 | TGTGCCAGCAGCGGAGGTACAGGGGGCGAGCAGTACTTC | CASSGGTGGEQYF
- | - | TRBJ1-1 | TRBV5-8 | TGTGCCAGCCTTTATTTCGGGAACACTGAAGCTTTCTTT | CASLYFGNTEAFF
- | - | TRBJ1-4 | TRBV2 | TGTGCCAGCAGTGCGGAGGGGACTAATGAAAAACTGTTTTTT | CASSAEGTNEKLFF
- | - | TRBJ2-3 | TRBV5-1 | TGCGCCAGCACCGGGGGAAAGAGCACAGATACGCAGTATTTT | CASTGGKSTDTQYF
- | - | TRBJ2-7 | TRBV25-1 | TGTGCCAGCAGTGGCTCAGGAGGATCTTACTACGAGCAGTACTTC | CASSGSGGSYYEQYF
- | - | TRBJ2-3 | TRBV29-1 | TGCAGCGCAGGGTCAGGAGGCACAGATACGCAGTATTTT | CSAGSGGTDTQYF
- | TRBD2 | TRBJ2-3 | TRBV7-6 | TGTGCCAGCAGCTCCCGGGGGGGAGTTCTTCCAGATACGCAGTATTTT | CASSSRGGVLPDTQYF
few | TRBD2 | TRBJ2-1 | TRBV5-1 | TGCGCCAGCAGCCATGAATCTCTAGCGGGGGGCGTAAATGAGCAGTTCTTC | CASSHESLAGGVNEQFF
- | - | TRBJ2-1 | TRBV9 | TGTGCCAGCAGCGATACCGAGGATGAGCAGTTCTTC | CASSDTEDEQFF
- | - | TRBJ2-2 | TRBV5-1 | TGCGCCAGCAGCCCCGGGACTCCCGAAGGGGAGCTGTTTTTT | CASSPGTPEGELFF
few | TRBD1 | TRBJ2-6 | TRBV2 | TGTGCCAGCAAGGGTGGGACAGGGGTCTCTGGGGCCAACGTCCTGACTTTC | CASKGGTGVSGANVLTF
- | - | TRBJ2-2 | TRBV7-9 | TGTGCCAGCAGCTTAACCACAATTAACACCGGGGAGCTGTTTTTT | CASSLTTINTGELFF
once | TRBD2 | TRBJ2-1 | TRBV29-1 | TGCAGCGTCGGGACTAGCGGGCCCAATGAGCAGTTCTTC | CSVGTSGPNEQFF
- | - | TRBJ2-3 | TRBV18 | TGTGCCAGCTCAAGGGGTTATACGCAGTATTTT | CASSRGYTQYF
- | - | TRBJ1-2 | TRBV28 | TGTGCCAGCAGTCCCGGGGACACGTATAACTATGGCTACACCTTC | CASSPGDTYNYGYTF
- | - | TRBJ1-1 | TRBV19 | TGTGCCAGTAGTATCATGGACGGGGACACTGAAGCTTTCTTT | CASSIMDGDTEAFF
few | TRBD1 | TRBJ2-7 | TRBV4-1 | TGCGCCAGCAGTCAAGGTTTCGGGACAGGGTACGAGCAGTACTTC | CASSQGFGTGYEQYF
- | - | TRBJ2-7 | TRBV29-1 | TGCAGCGTTCGCCACAAGTCAGGGGCCTACGAGCAGTACTTC | CSVRHKSGAYEQYF
- | - | TRBJ2-7 | TRBV6-1 | TGTGCCAGCAGTCCACAGGGCTACGAGCAGTACTTC | CASSPQGYEQYF
- | TRBD1 | TRBJ1-4 | TRBV28 | TGTGCCAGCAGTCTACCGACAGGGAGGCAGGAAAAACTGTTTTTT | CASSLPTGRQEKLFF
- | TRBD2 | TRBJ2-1 | TRBV6-6 | TGTGCCAGCAGACCAGGGACTAACTACAATGAGCAGTTCTTC | CASRPGTNYNEQFF
- | TRBD2 | TRBJ2-3 | TRBV6-1 | TGTGCCAGCGGGGGAGGGGAGACAGATACGCAGTATTTT | CASGGGETDTQYF
- | - | TRBJ1-1 | TRBV12-5 | TGTGCTAGTGGTTTGGGGTTGACAGAGAACACTGAAGCTTTCTTT | CASGLGLTENTEAFF
- | - | TRBJ2-7 | TRBV28 | TGTGCCAGCAGTTCGGGGGAGGAAGAAGAGCAGTACTTC | CASSSGEEEEQYF
once | - | TRBJ2-4 | TRBV6-1 | TGTGCCAGCAGGAACAGGGTCGGAAACATTCAGTACTTC | CASRNRVGNIQYF
- | - | TRBJ2-5 | TRBV2 | TGTGCCAGCGGGCCCTTGGAGACCCAGTACTTC | CASGPLETQYF
- | - | TRBJ2-7 | TRBV19 | TGTGCCAGTAGTAGGGACACGCCAGCCTTCTACGAGCAGTACTTC | CASSRDTPAFYEQYF
- | TRBD2 | TRBJ2-7 | TRBV28 | TGTGCCACTCGGAGTCAGGGGGTAGCGGGAGAATACGAGCAGTACTTC | CATRSQGVAGEYEQYF
- | TRBD1 | TRBJ1-1 | TRBV5-1 | TGCGCCAGCAGCTTCGGGACAGGGGTTGCCACTGAAGCTTTCTTT | CASSFGTGVATEAFF
- | TRBD1 | TRBJ1-5 | TRBV19 | TGTGCCAGTAGTAACCGGACACAGGGGGCGGGTCAGCCCCAGCATTTT | CASSNRTQGAGQPQHF
- | - | TRBJ2-7 | TRBV6-6 | TGTGCCAGCAGTTACTCGACAGGAATTAACTACGAGCAGTACTTC | CASSYSTGINYEQYF
- | TRBD2 | TRBJ2-1 | TRBV11-1 | TGTGCCAGCAGACCCGGACTAGCGGGAGTAAACTGGGGCAATGAGCAGTTCTTC | CASRPGLAGVNWGNEQFF
- | TRBD2 | TRBJ2-1 | TRBV7-9 | TGTGCCAGCAGCTCGGGAGGTTGGTATGAGCAGTTCTTC | CASSSGGWYEQFF
- | - | TRBJ2-5 | TRBV19 | TGTGCCAGTAGTACCATCATGGCCCTCGGGGAGACCCAGTACTTC | CASSTIMALGETQYF
- | TRBD1 | TRBJ2-4 | TRBV5-1 | TGCGCCAGCAGAACGACAGGGGCGGCCAAAAACATTCAGTACTTC | CASRTTGAAKNIQYF
- | - | TRBJ2-7 | TRBV5-1 | TGCGCCAGCAGCCTGCGGGGAGGACCAACCTACGAGCAGTACTTC | CASSLRGGPTYEQYF
- | TRBD2 | TRBJ2-1 | TRBV19 | TGTGCCAGTAGCCATATGGCGGGGGGATATACTGAGCAGTTCTTC | CASSHMAGGYTEQFF
- | TRBD2 | TRBJ2-5 | TRBV28 | TGTGCCAGCTCATCCTTGGGCGGGAGCCAGGAGACCCAGTACTTC | CASSSLGGSQETQYF
- | - | TRBJ1-1 | TRBV30 | TGTGCCTGGAGTACTTTGACTGAAGCTTTCTTT | CAWSTLTEAFF
- | - | TRBJ2-3 | TRBV21-1 | TGTGCCAGCGGTCGGGACAGGGACCCAGATACGCAGTATTTT | CASGRDRDPDTQYF
- | TRBD1 | TRBJ2-5 | TRBV7-9 | TGTGCCAGCAGCCGGACAGGTCCCGAGACCCAGTACTTC | CASSRTGPETQYF
- | - | TRBJ1-1 | TRBV7-9 | TGTGCCAGCAGCTCGACAGTGAACACTGAAGCTTTCTTT | CASSSTVNTEAFF
- | - | TRBJ2-7 | TRBV28 | TGTGCCAGCAGTCGGGATTCACTCTACGAGCAGTACTTC | CASSRDSLYEQYF
- | - | TRBJ1-2 | TRBV5-1 | TGCGCCAGCAGCGGAGCCACAGGACTAGTAAACTATGGCTACACCTTC | CASSGATGLVNYGYTF
- | TRBD1 | TRBJ1-1 | TRBV28 | TGTGCCAGCAGTTCCGACAGGGTTAGCACTGAAGCTTTCTTT | CASSSDRVSTEAFF